A selection of T cell receptor beta chains follows, all from one sample in a study of blood T cell repertoires in COVID-19. TCRdb's table, derived via immunoSEQ multiplex PCR, lists solely in-frame clones and lacks some. The sample has about 530,000 clones, around nine tenths seen once. The sequenced sample consisted of peripheral blood. Receptors originate from a woman aged 50 to 60 with COVID-19, enrolled during active disease. Each CDR3 is given with its conserved first and last residue.

j_call v_call cdr3_aa
TRBJ1-1 TRBV5-5 CASSLGSGNTEAFF
TRBJ2-7 TRBV5-5 CASRRAVEPPYEQYF
TRBJ1-2 TRBV5-6 CASSLSGYGYTF
TRBJ1-5 TRBV29-1 CSVHGGDDQPQHF
TRBJ2-1 TRBV19 CASSIGTGGGGIINEQFF
TRBJ2-3 TRBV5-5 CASSFGPAGTSTDTQYF
TRBJ1-1 TRBV6-1 CASSEDDGGTEAFF
TRBJ1-3 TRBV19 CASSKGLSGNTIYF
TRBJ1-4 TRBV18 CASSAGTLRTNEKLFF
TRBJ1-2 TRBV28 CASSFLANYGYTF
TRBJ2-3 TRBV9 CASSVVGPDTQYF
TRBJ2-5 TRBV6-5 CASLKSQGEKTQYF
TRBJ2-7 TRBV5-1 CASSLGPGQGDYEQYF
TRBJ1-3 TRBV28 CASSFFTTGGAGPIYF
TRBJ1-2 TRBV12-3/TRBV12-4 CASSRGGRYGYTF
TRBJ1-2 TRBV5-1 CASSLGQLSYGYTF
TRBJ1-2 TRBV18 CASSPELQGYGYTF
TRBJ2-3 TRBV4-2 CASSLELADTQYF
TRBJ1-2 TRBV19 CASSSYRGRFYGYTF
TRBJ1-4 TRBV9 CASSVGGRRSANEKLFF
TRBJ2-5 TRBV6-6 CASSYVGTSFQETQYF
TRBJ2-5 TRBV9 CASSPIPGTSGGRVETQYF
TRBJ2-2 TRBV3-1/TRBV3-2 CASSQFLVGELFF
TRBJ1-4 TRBV12-3/TRBV12-4 CASRGSSPEKLFF
TRBJ1-2 TRBV6-2/TRBV6-3 CASSREGNYGYTF
TRBJ2-2 TRBV6-6 CASSSLRDTGELFF
TRBJ2-2 TRBV11-1 CASSLSGGANTGELFF
TRBJ1-2 TRBV2 CASSDRGDGYTF
TRBJ2-1 TRBV9 CASSVGAGIGNEQFF
TRBJ2-7 TRBV9 CASSVDAGNAYEQYF
TRBJ1-1 TRBV14 CASSQVAAKTEAFF
TRBJ2-1 TRBV5-1 CASSFGGTTISYNEQFF
TRBJ1-1 TRBV30 CASRQMNTEAFF
TRBJ2-2 TRBV19 CASKGLAGVTGELFF
TRBJ1-3 TRBV19 CASTPGDSGNTIYF
TRBJ1-2 TRBV14 CASSQDVAGARGYTF